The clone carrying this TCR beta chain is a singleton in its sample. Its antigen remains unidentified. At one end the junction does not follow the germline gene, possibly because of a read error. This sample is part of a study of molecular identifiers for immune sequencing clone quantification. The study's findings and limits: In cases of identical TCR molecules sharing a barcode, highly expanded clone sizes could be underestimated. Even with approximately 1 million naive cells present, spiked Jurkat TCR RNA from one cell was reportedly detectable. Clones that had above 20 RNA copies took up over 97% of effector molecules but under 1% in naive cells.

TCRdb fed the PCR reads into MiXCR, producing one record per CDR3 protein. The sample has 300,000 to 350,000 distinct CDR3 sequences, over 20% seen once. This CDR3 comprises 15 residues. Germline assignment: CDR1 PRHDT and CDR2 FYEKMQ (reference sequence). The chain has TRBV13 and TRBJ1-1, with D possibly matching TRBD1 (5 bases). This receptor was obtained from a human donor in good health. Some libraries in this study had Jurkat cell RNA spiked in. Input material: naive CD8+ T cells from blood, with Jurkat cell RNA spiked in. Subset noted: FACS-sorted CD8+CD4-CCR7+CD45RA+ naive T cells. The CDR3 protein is CASSDTMTENAEAFF. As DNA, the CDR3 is TGTGCCAGCAGCGATACTATGACAGAGAACGCTGAAGCTTTCTTT. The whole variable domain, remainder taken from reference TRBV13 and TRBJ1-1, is AAGVIQSPRHLIKEKRETATLKCYPIPRHDTVYWYQQGPGQDPQFLISFYEKMQSDKGSIPDRFSAQQFSDYHSELNMSSLELGDSALYFCASSDTMTENAEAFFGQGTRLTVV.